The 9 T cell receptor beta chains presented below share a single source sample, sequenced in a study of shared clonotypes between healthy human individuals. Profiling relied on immunoSEQ multiplex PCR, and the TCRdb table lists in-frame clones only, not all of them. The table lists some 1,900,000 clones, less than 95% of them singletons. Cells designated naive CD8 were CD45RO-negative and were positively selected for CCR7, with terminally differentiated effector memory CD45RA+ cells excluded. The specimen sequenced was naive CD8+ T cells sorted from blood. The receptors come from a man younger than 35 in good health.

The chain combines TRBV7-8 with TRBJ2-1, with D perhaps matching TRBD2 (6 bases). Germline assignment: CDR1 SGHVS and CDR2 FQNEAQ. Trimming shortened V by 1 base and J by 7 bases, and 11 bases separated the two germline ends. CDR3 length equals 14 residues. The CDR3 sequence is CASSLVGSGNEQFF. DNA of the CDR3: TGTGCCAGCAGCTTAGTGGGTAGCGGTAATGAGCAGTTCTTC.

CDR3 sequence (DNA): TGTGCCAGCAGGGCAAACGGGGAGCTGTTTTTT. Its protein product is CASRANGELFF. This chain joins TRBV7-9 and TRBJ2-2; D is uncertain. Germline loops: CDR1 SEHNR, CDR2 FQNEAQ (reference sequence). V was clipped by 6 bases and J by 7 bases, with 6 bases between them. The CDR3 length is 11 residues.

In DNA, the CDR3 is TGTGCCAGCAGTGTTAACCGGGCCTACGAGCAGTACTTC. Translation gives CASSVNRAYEQYF. The gene calls are TRBV6-1 and TRBJ2-7; D call uncertain. Trimming shortened V by 4 bases and J by 2 bases, and 9 bases separated the two germline ends. Germline V gene lookup returns CDR1 MNHNS and CDR2 SASEGT. This CDR3 comprises 13 residues.

This sequence joins TRBV5-8 and TRBJ1-2, with 9 bases fitting TRBD1. V trimming: 4 bases; J trimming: 8 bases; junction bases outside the gene matches: 12. Germline-derived CDR1 and CDR2 are SGHTS and YDEGEE. The CDR3 loop spans 15 amino acids. The CDR3 sequence: CASSPPGQGIDGYTF. The DNA for the CDR3 is TGTGCCAGCAGCCCGCCGGGACAGGGAATAGACGGCTACACCTTC.

The rearrangement links TRBV6-6 to TRBJ2-1, with 7 bases that match TRBD1. V gave up 2 bases and J gave up 7 bases; unmatched junction bases: 11. Germline V CDR1 and CDR2: MNHNY, SVGAGI (reference sequence). The CDR3 totals 16 residues. The CDR3 DNA sequence: TGTGCCAGCAGTTACGCAGGGGACAGAGTGATAAATGAGCAGTTCTTC. Translated, it gives CASSYAGDRVINEQFF.

In this sample, this clone turned up once. J is TRBJ1-1 and V is TRBV13, with D maybe TRBD1 (5 bases). The CDR3 contains 15 residues. V dropped 4 bases and J dropped 5 bases, with 17 bases sitting between them. Looked up from germline, CDR1 is PRHDT and CDR2 is FYEKMQ (reference sequence). Written as DNA, the CDR3 is TGTGCCAGCAGCTACCCCCTTGGGGGTGCGACTGAAGCTTTCTTT. This translates into CASSYPLGGATEAFF.

The chain uses TRBV5-6 and TRBJ2-7, with D tentatively TRBD2 (5 bases). In germline, CDR1 is SGHDT, CDR2 YYEEEE. Trimming shortened V by 3 bases and J by 6 bases, and 13 bases separated the two germline ends. The CDR3 spans 13 residues. The DNA of the CDR3 is TGTGCCAGCAGCTGGGCGTCGGGGAGCGAGCAGTACTTC. It specifies CASSWASGSEQYF.

The chain employs TRBV7-8 and TRBJ2-7; D call uncertain. Looked up from germline, CDR1 is SGHVS and CDR2 is FQNEAQ. There are 16 residues in the CDR3. Trimming took 2 bases from V and 4 from J, leaving 18 bases between them. CDR3 DNA: TGTGCCAGCAGCTTACCCCCCTGGCTAGTTGAGTACGAGCAGTACTTC. Amino acids: CASSLPPWLVEYEQYF. Full variable domain (rest looked up from reference TRBV7-8 and TRBJ2-7): GAGVSQSPRYKVAKRGQDVALRCDPISGHVSLFWYQQALGQGPEFLTYFQNEAQLDKSGLPSDRFFAERPEGSVSTLKIQRTQQEDSAVYLCASSLPPWLVEYEQYFGPGTRLTVT.

V and J are TRBV27 and TRBJ2-5; 8 positions match TRBD1. Losses at the gene ends were 6 bases for V and 5 bases for J; bases not matched to a gene: 8. The CDR3 has 14 residues. Germline values: CDR1 MNHEY, CDR2 SMNVEV (reference sequence). The CDR3 DNA reads as TGTGCCAGCAGAGTGACCAGGGGGCTCGAGACCCAGTACTTC. This codes for CASRVTRGLETQYF.